The subject of this entry is one T cell receptor beta chain. TCRdb's copy holds only in-frame clones and misses some; the assay was immunoSEQ multiplex PCR. The data contain under 200,000 clones, about 94% of them seen just once; the ten biggest clones take up roughly 8.4%. The data are from a study of control samples from healthy donors and cancer patients. The source of this sequence is a woman aged 40 to 49 in good health. Sequenced material: blood.

Here the CDR3 DNA reads TGTGCCAGCAGCTTGGGGGATCGCTCCTACAATGAGCAGTTCTTC. Encoded protein: CASSLGDRSYNEQFF. The rearrangement uses TRBV5-5 and TRBJ2-1; D not certain. The V gene lost 0 bases and the J gene lost 0 bases, with 7 bases spanning the gap. The V gene's germline CDR1 is SGHKS and CDR2 YYEKEE (reference sequence). The CDR3 extends over 15 amino acids.